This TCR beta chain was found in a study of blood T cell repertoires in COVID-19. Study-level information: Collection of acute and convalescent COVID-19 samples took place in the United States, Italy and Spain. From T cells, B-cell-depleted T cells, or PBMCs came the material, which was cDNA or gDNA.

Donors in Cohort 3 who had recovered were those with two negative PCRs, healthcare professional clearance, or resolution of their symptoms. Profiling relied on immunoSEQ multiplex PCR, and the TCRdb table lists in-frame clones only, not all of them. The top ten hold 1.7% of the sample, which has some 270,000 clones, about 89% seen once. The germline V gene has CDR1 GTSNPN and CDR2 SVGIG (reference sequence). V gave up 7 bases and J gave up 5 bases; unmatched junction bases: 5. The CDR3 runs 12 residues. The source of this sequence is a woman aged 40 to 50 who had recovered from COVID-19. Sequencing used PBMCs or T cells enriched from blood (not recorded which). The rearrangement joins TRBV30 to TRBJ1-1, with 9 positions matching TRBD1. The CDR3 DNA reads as TGTGCCTTTAACAGGGGGCTTACTGAAGCTTTCTTT. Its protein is CAFNRGLTEAFF.